This T cell receptor beta chain was identified in a study of cytomegalovirus exposure and HLA in healthy donors. Only a few counts were recorded for this clone. What it binds is not known. Its ends do not fully match the called genes, so a read error is possible. Study conclusions and caveats: In a later analysis, HLA-associated beta chains showed higher expansion and lower generation probabilities than comparable chains. Through in vitro validation, a few CMV-associated chains were shown to be specific for CMV antigens. Some highly shared sequence variants likely arose as a pipeline artifact. Immune exposure information available was restricted to CMV serostatus.

Amplification used 60 Vbeta primers and 13 Jbeta primers. TCRdb keeps only in-frame clones here, not all; method: immunoSEQ multiplex PCR. The sample consists of about 150,000 clones, over 70% of them appearing once. Germline CDR1 is SEHNR and CDR2 is FQNEAQ (reference sequence). There are 12 residues in the CDR3. This rearrangement joins TRBV7-9 to TRBJ2-1; a weak D match, TRBD2 (7 bases). The specimen sequenced was PBMCs. This sequence originates from a male donor in good health and CMV-seronegative. The CDR3 DNA is TGTGCCAGCAGCACCTCTGGGGAGGGGGGGCTCTTC. Translation: CASSTSGEGGLF.